This T cell receptor beta chain comes out of a study of T cells after posttransplantation cyclophosphamide listed by TCRdb under 2016. Regarding the research as a whole: Using TRB sequencing, the study followed how the T cell repertoire reconstituted after myeloablative bone marrow transplantation in which posttransplantation cyclophosphamide served as GVHD prophylaxis. Antigen receptor sequencing was done on samples from 35 PTCy-treated patients and from approximately 16 related bone marrow donors of those patients. Blood from all 35 or so PTCy patients who had 1-year posttransplant specimens underwent TRB sequencing. Up to about 3 additional blood samples from 2 to 5.2 years after transplant were also TRB-sequenced in 3 patients, as was pretransplant blood from a handful of patients. Because TRA and TRB clonality were tightly correlated in roughly 10 samples, subsequent TCR analyses were focused on TRB only. Public TRB sequences were searched against a database of over 3,600 sequences associated with responses to pathogens, tumor antigens, self-antigens and alloantigens.

CDR1 and CDR2, per the germline V gene, are SQVTM and ANQGSEA. Ends trimmed: V by 0 bases, J by 4 bases; bases unmatched to a gene: 7. Spanning cysteine to phenylalanine, the CDR3 consists of 16 amino acids. Just CDR3 DNA is preserved here, 48 bases in frame from base 1. The research as a whole found: The TRB repertoires of T cells infiltrating skin or GI tract showed only limited overlap with the TRB repertoires of T cells in blood. Across 45 patients, recipient CMV seropositivity and CMV reactivation were highly associated with TRB clonality; PTCy diversity was similar to CNI/methotrexate controls. Donor-recipient similarity was low at 1-2 months but rose over the first year, and later blood repertoires were often dominated by donor CD8+ memory clones.

Related bone marrow donors provided peripheral blood samples on the day of marrow donation. Mononuclear cells from peripheral blood and bone marrow were separated by Ficoll-Hypaque density centrifugation and then cryopreserved. TRB sequencing used genomic DNA with the immunoSEQ assay at survey resolution or the hsTCRB kit. The paper's data handling went like this. Initial read processing used immunoSEQ software, and repertoire analyses used the LymphoSeq R package. Clonality was computed as 1 minus normalized Shannon entropy, and a Gini coefficient was also calculated for each TRB dataset. Phenotypes of unsorted samples were inferred by mapping TRB sequences from sorted subsets of the recipient or donor onto the same recipient's unsorted samples. Imported from immuneACCESS, the table was reduced by TCRdb to in-frame sequences with V and J called. These copies leave out some clones; in studies compared against another copy, an unresolved V gene accounts for under half, and the cause of the remainder is not known. For V, J and clone size, that table is used; D and trimming come from the DNA. With under 40,000 clones recorded, this sample contains no clone counted only once. In total, the top ten clones hold 5.5% to 8.5% of the sample.

Points on this clone: Its specific antigen is unknown. No base-level quality is on record; no much larger clone is a single base apart.

The receptor's source is a woman in her 50s in good health and a related stem cell transplant donor. Sequencing input: PBMCs. The chain links TRBV29-1 with TRBJ2-3; 10 nucleotides in the junction match TRBD2. The CDR3 amino acid sequence is: CSVEDRLAGVSDTQYF. The DNA is as follows: TGCAGCGTTGAAGATCGCCTAGCGGGAGTCTCAGATACGCAGTATTTT.